This T cell receptor beta chain was recorded in a study of blood T cell repertoires in COVID-19. The CDR3 has 14 residues. Losses at the gene ends were 2 bases for V and 14 bases for J; bases not matched to a gene: 9. The germline V gene encodes CDR1 MDHEN and CDR2 SYDVKM. As processed by the authors: Reference gene primer amplification yielded estimated nucleated cell counts. Generated by immunoSEQ multiplex PCR, the TCRdb table keeps only in-frame clones and is missing some. The V and J calls and clone size were taken over from that table, and D and trimming were inferred from the DNA. The top ten hold over 2% of the sample, which has fewer than 250,000 clones, around 88% seen once. Participants were aged about 18 to 100 years from roughly 25 US areas. Participant-reported clinical history was the basis for cohort assignment. Symptom resolution, clearance, or two negative PCRs marked the recovered donors of Cohort 3.

Sample: PBMCs or T cells enriched from blood (not recorded which). This TCR was sampled from a woman aged 45-60 years who had recovered from COVID-19. The chain joins TRBV28 to TRBJ1-6; 7 nucleotides match TRBD1. This CDR3 reads CASSLIGQGVTLHF. The CDR3 DNA is TGTGCCAGCAGTTTAATAGGGCAGGGGGTCACCCTCCACTTT.